This T cell receptor (beta chain) was obtained from a study of T cell responses to AZD1222 COVID-19 vaccine. General study points: Clonal diversity may have been underestimated in mostly white British donors. Vaccine-associated CD4 TCRs ranged over spike, dominating at 160-218 and 743-854.

In this sample, this clone turned up once. Its cognate antigen is unknown. Generated by immunoSEQ multiplex PCR, the TCRdb table keeps only in-frame clones and is missing some. The sample includes 90,000 to 140,000 clones, 85% to 90% of them seen just once. Second-dose intervals of approximately 4 or approximately 12 weeks were pooled. CDR1 SGHTA and CDR2 FQGNSA come from the germline V gene. Trimming removed 5 bases from V and 10 bases from J, with 27 bases in between. CDR3 length: 18 residues. The J gene is TRBJ1-6, the V gene TRBV7-2, with unresolved D. This clonotype was sampled from an adult who received the AZD1222 COVID-19 vaccine. The source material was peripheral blood, sampled 28 days after the second AZD1222 dose. The CDR3 sequence is CASSPESPWVGRNSPLHF. In nucleotides, the CDR3 is TGTGCCAGCAGCCCCGAATCCCCATGGGTTGGGCGCAACTCACCCCTCCACTTT.